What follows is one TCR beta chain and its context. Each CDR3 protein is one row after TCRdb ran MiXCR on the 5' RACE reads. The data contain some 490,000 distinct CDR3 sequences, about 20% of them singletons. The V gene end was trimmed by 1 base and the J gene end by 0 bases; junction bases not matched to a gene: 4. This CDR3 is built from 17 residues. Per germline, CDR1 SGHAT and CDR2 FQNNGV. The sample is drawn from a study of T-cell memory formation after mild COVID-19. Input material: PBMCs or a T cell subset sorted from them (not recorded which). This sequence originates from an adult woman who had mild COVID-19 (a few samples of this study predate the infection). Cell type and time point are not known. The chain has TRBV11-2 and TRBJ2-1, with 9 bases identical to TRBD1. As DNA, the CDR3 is TGTGCCAGCAGCTTAGGGACGGGACAGGGCTCCTACAATGAGCAGTTCTTC. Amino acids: CASSLGTGQGSYNEQFF.